Below are 26 T cell receptor beta chains sequenced from a single sample in a study of blood T cell repertoires in COVID-19. TCRdb's copy holds only in-frame clones and misses some; the assay was immunoSEQ multiplex PCR. The data hold nearly 250,000 clones, with almost 85% observed a single time. The sequenced sample was peripheral blood. These receptors were collected from a woman older than 75 with acute or convalescent COVID-19.

The V gene is TRBV6-6, the J gene TRBJ1-6, with 8 bases lining up with TRBD1. The CDR3 has 15 residues. Per the germline V gene, CDR1 is MNHNY and CDR2 is SVGAGI (reference sequence). Trimming removed 0 bases from V and 13 bases from J; junction bases left unmatched: 8. CDR3 protein: CASSYSMDRVKPLHF. The CDR3 DNA follows: TGTGCCAGCAGTTACTCCATGGACAGGGTGAAGCCCCTCCACTTT.

The rearrangement joins TRBV5-4 to TRBJ2-7; TRBD2 might be the D (6 bases). V was pared by 2 bases and J by 6 bases, with 15 bases between. Germline V gene lookup returns CDR1 SGHNT and CDR2 YYREEE (reference sequence). This CDR3 spans 14 amino acids. CDR3 coding DNA: TGTGCCAGCAGCTTATCCGGGACCGGGGGCGAGCAGTACTTC. It specifies CASSLSGTGGEQYF.

The chain is built from TRBV5-4 and TRBJ1-3; D remains ambiguous. The CDR3 loop spans 14 amino acids. Trimming left V 0 bases short and J 0 bases short, with 4 bases between. Per germline, CDR1 SGHNT and CDR2 YYREEE (reference sequence). CDR3 loop: CASSLDSSGNTIYF. CDR3 DNA sequence: TGTGCCAGCAGCTTGGACAGCTCTGGAAACACCATATATTTT.

The chain joins TRBV24-1 to TRBJ2-2, with D possibly matching TRBD1 (5 bases). V dropped 6 bases and J dropped 4 bases, with 11 bases sitting between them. Germline loops: CDR1 KGHDR, CDR2 SFDVKD. This CDR3 comprises 14 residues. This CDR3 is CATSIQGSTGELFF. CDR3 nucleotides: TGTGCCACCAGTATCCAGGGAAGCACCGGGGAGCTGTTTTTT.

The V and J genes are TRBV6-5 and TRBJ1-2; TRBD1 aligns across 7 bases. Germline CDR1 and CDR2: MNHEY and SVGAGI. Trimming removed 5 bases from V and 5 bases from J; junction bases left unmatched: 5. The CDR3 is 13 residues long. CDR3 in amino acids: CASSPDRVYGYTF. The DNA for the CDR3 is TGTGCCAGCAGTCCCGACAGGGTGTATGGCTACACCTTC.

CDR3 sequence (DNA): TGTGCCAGCAGTGGAGCCGGGACAGGGGGAGGCTACACCTTC. Its translation: CASSGAGTGGGYTF. This chain joins TRBV27 and TRBJ1-2, with TRBD1 matching over 11 bases. This CDR3 has 14 amino acids. Germline CDR1 is MNHEY and CDR2 is SMNVEV (reference sequence). Unmatched junction bases numbered 7, after V lost 5 bases and J lost 8 bases.

This clone was counted between two and nine times. The chain links TRBV5-1 to TRBJ2-7, with D maybe TRBD2 (6 bases). The V end lost 0 bases, the J end lost 2 bases, and 9 bases lay between the germline ends. The CDR3 is 14 amino acids. In germline, CDR1 is SGHRS, CDR2 YFSETQ. CDR3 DNA: TGCGCCAGCAGCTTGGGAGGAGGGCCCTACGAGCAGTACTTC. It is translated as CASSLGGGPYEQYF.

The V gene is TRBV28, the J gene TRBJ1-2; TRBD1 matches 11 bases. Germline CDR1 is MDHEN and CDR2 is SYDVKM. The CDR3 is 19 residues long. The V segment lost 6 bases and the J segment 3 bases; nucleotides outside the gene matches: 18. CDR3: CASSILSPSGDRGDYGYTF. CDR3 coding DNA: TGTGCCAGCAGCATCCTGAGCCCCTCAGGGGACAGGGGGGACTATGGCTACACCTTC.

The chain couples TRBV4-1 to TRBJ1-2, with TRBD1 matching 7 bases. This CDR3 comprises 15 residues. V shed 4 bases, J shed 0 bases, and the junction held 5 bases outside the gene matches. CDR1 MGHRA and CDR2 YSYEKL come from the germline V gene. In DNA, the CDR3 is TGCGCCAGCAGCCCGACAGGGCTAGCTAACTATGGCTACACCTTC. Its translation is CASSPTGLANYGYTF.

This clone has a count of ten or more. The rearrangement uses TRBV28 and TRBJ1-2, with 11 positions matching TRBD1. CDR1 and CDR2 from the germline V gene are MDHEN and SYDVKM. The CDR3 is 16 residues long. V gave up 8 bases and J gave up 2 bases; unmatched junction bases: 10. CDR3 sequence: CASLGQGDSRNYGYTF. CDR3 in DNA: TGTGCCAGCTTGGGACAGGGGGATTCTAGGAACTATGGCTACACCTTC.

The V and J genes are TRBV7-3 and TRBJ2-7, with TRBD2 identical over 10 bases. After removal of 2 bases from V and 2 bases from J, the junction contained 3 bases not matched to a gene. This CDR3 comprises 15 residues. Per the germline V gene, CDR1 is SGHTA and CDR2 is FQGTGA. CDR3 residues: CASSLGLAVPYEQYF. The CDR3 DNA reads as TGTGCCAGCAGCTTAGGACTAGCGGTCCCCTACGAGCAGTACTTC.

A remark on this clone: Additional DNA sequences in this sample encode the identical CDR3. The CDR3 reads CASSQVPGGGYTF. Written as DNA, the CDR3 is TGTGCCAGCAGCCAAGTTCCAGGGGGAGGCTACACCTTC. The chain carries TRBV14 and TRBJ1-2; 7 nucleotides align to TRBD1. This CDR3 region has 13 residues. Unmatched junction bases numbered 4, after V lost 1 base and J lost 8 bases. Germline CDR1 is SGHDN and CDR2 is FVKESK.

The chain employs TRBV30 and TRBJ1-5; TRBD1 aligns across 8 bases. The ends lost 3 bases at V and 3 bases at J; junction bases unmatched: 10. The CDR3 is 16 amino acids. The germline CDR1 and CDR2 sequences are GTSNPN and SVGIG (reference sequence). The DNA for the CDR3 is TGTGCCTGGAGGAAGACCGGGACAGGATACAATCAGCCCCAGCATTTT. Protein: CAWRKTGTGYNQPQHF. Looking up the rest from reference TRBV30 and TRBJ1-5 gives the full variable domain: SQTIHQWPATLVQPVGSPLSLECTVEGTSNPNLYWYRQAAGRGLQLLFYSVGIGQISSEVPQNLSASRPQDRQFILSSKKLLLSDSGFYLCAWRKTGTGYNQPQHFGDGTRLSIL.

The genes are TRBV18 and TRBJ2-1, with D perhaps TRBD1 (6 bases). Germline V gives CDR1 KGHSH, CDR2 LQKENI. The CDR3 is 15 residues long. V was trimmed by 8 bases and J by 5 bases, leaving 19 bases between them. CDR3 region: CASKRQESGDNEQFF. CDR3 sequence (DNA): TGTGCCAGCAAACGACAGGAATCAGGGGACAATGAGCAGTTCTTC.

This chain joins TRBV2 and TRBJ1-1, with TRBD1 identical over 9 bases. V was pared by 2 bases and J by 10 bases, with 8 bases of the junction left unmatched. The germline gives CDR1 SNHLY, CDR2 FYNNEI. This CDR3 is built from 14 residues. The chain's CDR3 is CASSEWGDRGLAFF. The CDR3 DNA is TGTGCCAGCAGTGAATGGGGAGACAGGGGGTTAGCTTTCTTT.

The V call is TRBV20-1, the J call TRBJ2-7; D uncertain. Germline V gene sequence: CDR1 DFQATT, CDR2 SNEGSKA (reference sequence). V was trimmed by 3 bases and J by 1 base, leaving 13 bases between them. This CDR3 contains 14 residues. The CDR3 spells CSASTRRRSYEQYF. The CDR3 bases are TGCAGTGCTAGTACGAGGCGTCGTTCCTACGAGCAGTACTTC.

This clone is a singleton in its sample. This chain connects TRBV29-1 to TRBJ2-1; 8 nucleotides agree with TRBD2. This CDR3 has 15 amino acids. Germline V gene sequence: CDR1 SQVTM, CDR2 ANQGSEA. J was trimmed by 1 base and V by 1 base; bases with no gene match: 3. The CDR3 is CSVEAREVSYNEQFF. DNA for the CDR3: TGCAGCGTTGAAGCGCGGGAGGTTTCCTACAATGAGCAGTTCTTC.

This sequence joins TRBV25-1 and TRBJ2-1, with 7 bases lining up with TRBD2. This CDR3 is built from 13 residues. Germline CDR1 is MGHDK and CDR2 is SYGVNS. V lost 5 bases, J lost 9 bases, and 7 bases stayed unmatched. CDR3 in DNA: TGTGCCAGCAGTAGGGGACTAAACTCTGAGCAGTTCTTC. It yields the protein CASSRGLNSEQFF.

The rearrangement uses TRBV7-9 and TRBJ1-2, with D perhaps matching TRBD1 (6 bases). The CDR3 runs 15 residues. Deletions cut 5 bases from V and 0 bases from J, with 13 bases between. CDR1 SEHNR and CDR2 FQNEAQ come from the germline V gene (reference sequence). CDR3 amino acids: CASSHSGASNYGYTF. As DNA, the CDR3 is TGTGCCAGCAGCCATTCAGGGGCTTCTAACTATGGCTACACCTTC.

J is TRBJ1-6 and V is TRBV6-5, with a tentative D call TRBD1 (5 bases). Germline-derived CDR1 and CDR2 are MNHEY and SVGAGI. The CDR3 has 14 residues. V was cut by 6 bases and J by 7 bases, with 13 bases left in between. CDR3 bases: TGTGCCAGCAGGATGCAGGGTAGGAATTCACCCCTCCACTTT. It yields the protein CASRMQGRNSPLHF.

J is TRBJ2-5 and V is TRBV10-2; D is possibly TRBD2 (5 bases). V gave up 4 bases and J gave up 3 bases, with 18 bases separating them. The CDR3 spans 16 residues. Germline CDR1 is WSHSY and CDR2 is SAAADI. CDR3 region: CASSVTPGLDKETQYF. The CDR3 DNA reads TGCGCCAGCAGTGTGACCCCGGGATTAGATAAAGAGACCCAGTACTTC.

V is TRBV19 and J is TRBJ1-1; D is perhaps TRBD1 (5 bases). This CDR3 spans 14 amino acids. V was shortened by 7 bases and J by 1 base, with 13 bases between the two germline ends. The germline V gene has CDR1 LNHDA and CDR2 SQIVND (reference sequence). The CDR3 bases are TGTGCCAGTACGCGGGAGACAGCGAACACTGAAGCTTTCTTT. Encoded protein: CASTRETANTEAFF. Together with reference TRBV19 and TRBJ1-1, the CDR3 gives the full variable domain: DGGITQSPKYLFRKEGQNVTLSCEQNLNHDAMYWYRQDPGQGLRLIYYSQIVNDFQKGDIAEGYSVSREKKESFPLTVTSAQKNPTAFYLCASTRETANTEAFFGQGTRLTVV.

The CDR3 region is CASSTPPGGMGETQYF. CDR3 DNA sequence: TGTGCCAGCAGCACACCACCCGGCGGGATGGGGGAGACCCAGTACTTC. V gene TRBV14 combines with J gene TRBJ2-5; possible D gene TRBD2, 6 bases. This CDR3 is 16 amino acids long. Germline V gene sequence: CDR1 SGHDN, CDR2 FVKESK. Trimming took 5 bases from V and 5 from J, leaving 21 bases between them.

This chain uses TRBV6-5 with TRBJ1-1; TRBD1 matches 9 bases. J was trimmed by 10 bases and V by 0 bases; bases with no gene match: 9. The CDR3 sequence is 15 residues long. Per germline, CDR1 MNHEY and CDR2 SVGAGI. The DNA for the CDR3 is TGTGCCAGCAGTTACTCCGACAGGGGGAGGTCTGGAGCTTTCTTT. Translation gives CASSYSDRGRSGAFF.

The chain has TRBV7-3 and TRBJ2-3; TRBD2 agrees at 7 bases. CDR3 length: 14 amino acids. V gave up 5 bases and J gave up 5 bases; unmatched junction bases: 7. CDR1 is SGHTA and CDR2 is FQGTGA in the germline V gene. CDR3 nucleotides: TGTGCCAGCAGCAGGCGGGAGAGCGGAGATACGCAGTATTTT. Translating gives CASSRRESGDTQYF.

The chain joins TRBV5-1 to TRBJ2-3; TRBD1 aligns across 8 bases. The CDR3 extends over 16 amino acids. Losses at the gene ends were 4 bases for V and 0 bases for J; bases not matched to a gene: 7. Germline V lookup: CDR1 SGHRS, CDR2 YFSETQ. The CDR3 DNA follows: TGCGCCAGCAGCCCAGGGGGCACCCCTAGCACAGATACGCAGTATTTT. Protein: CASSPGGTPSTDTQYF.